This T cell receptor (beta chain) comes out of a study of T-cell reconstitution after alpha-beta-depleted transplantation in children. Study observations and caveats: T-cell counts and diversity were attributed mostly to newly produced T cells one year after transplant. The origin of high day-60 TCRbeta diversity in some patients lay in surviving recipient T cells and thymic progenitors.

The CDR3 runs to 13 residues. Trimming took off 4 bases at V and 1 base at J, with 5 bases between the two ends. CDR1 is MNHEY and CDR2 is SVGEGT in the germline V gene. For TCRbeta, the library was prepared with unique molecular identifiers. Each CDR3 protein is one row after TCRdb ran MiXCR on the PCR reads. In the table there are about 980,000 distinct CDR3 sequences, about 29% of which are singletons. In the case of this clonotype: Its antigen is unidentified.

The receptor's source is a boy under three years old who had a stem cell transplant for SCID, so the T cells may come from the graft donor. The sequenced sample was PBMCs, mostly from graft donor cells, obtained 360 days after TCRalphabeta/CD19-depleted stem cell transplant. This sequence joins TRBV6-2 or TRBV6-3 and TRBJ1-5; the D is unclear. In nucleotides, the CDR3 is TGTGCCAGCAGTTCCTGGAGCAATCAGCCCCAGCATTTT. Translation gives CASSSWSNQPQHF.